A selection of T cell receptor beta chains follows, all from one sample in a study of identical twins. TCRdb recomputed calls from the 5' RACE reads with MiXCR, one row per CDR3 protein. This sample has 500,000 or so distinct CDR3 sequences; 22% occur once, and the top ten carry 0.91%. A further study also used this sample, focusing on T cells expressing NK-cell markers.

The specimen was CD4+ T cells sorted from blood. Receptor source: a woman between 18 and 30 years old in good health. The CDR3 runs from the conserved cysteine through the conserved F or W. D genes are given only for firm matches. Size values are once, few and many counts, or a class for expanded clones, and some rows have none.

clone size	D gene	V gene	J gene	CDR3 DNA	CDR3 protein
-	-	TRBV6-1	TRBJ1-2	TGTGCCAGCAGTCTGCCGGCAGGGGCGGTCTATGGCTACACCTTC	CASSLPAGAVYGYTF
few	TRBD2	TRBV20-1	TRBJ2-1	TGCAGTGCTAGAATGCCGGGACTAGCGGGAGTAAATGAGCAGTTCTTC	CSARMPGLAGVNEQFF
-	-	TRBV15	TRBJ1-1	TGTGCCACCAGTTGGGACAAGAACACTGAAGCTTTCTTT	CATSWDKNTEAFF
few	-	TRBV12-3/TRBV12-4	TRBJ2-5	TGTGCCAGCAGTTTAAACTATGTACAAGAGACCCAGTACTTC	CASSLNYVQETQYF
few	-	TRBV24-1	TRBJ1-2	TGTGCCACCAGTGATTCATGGACAGCCTATGGCTACACCTTC	CATSDSWTAYGYTF
-	TRBD2	TRBV12-3/TRBV12-4	TRBJ2-3	TGTGCCAGCCCCCCTGGGGGGGATCCCTCTAGCACAGATACGCAGTATTTT	CASPPGGDPSSTDTQYF
few	-	TRBV29-1	TRBJ2-3	TGCAGCGTGAGCCGGGGGAGCACAGATACGCAGTATTTT	CSVSRGSTDTQYF
-	TRBD1	TRBV18	TRBJ2-3	TGTGCCAGCTCACTAATACAGGGGGACACAGATACGCAGTATTTT	CASSLIQGDTDTQYF
-	-	TRBV12-3/TRBV12-4	TRBJ2-7	TGTGCCACCCGCGGGCGCAACGAGCAGTACTTC	CATRGRNEQYF
many	-	TRBV12-3/TRBV12-4	TRBJ2-2	TGTGCCAGCATCGAAAACACCGGGGAGCTGTTTTTT	CASIENTGELFF
-	-	TRBV5-5	TRBJ1-6	TGTGCCAGCAGGCGTCGCGCGGATAATTCACCCCTCCACTTT	CASRRRADNSPLHF
-	-	TRBV20-1	TRBJ1-2	TGCAGTGCTAGAGAAGGGACGGTATTCTATGGCTACACCTTC	CSAREGTVFYGYTF
many	-	TRBV6-2/TRBV6-3	TRBJ2-2	TGTGCCAGCAGTGTTGAGATAAACACCGGGGAGCTGTTTTTT	CASSVEINTGELFF
-	-	TRBV5-6	TRBJ2-1	TGTGCCAGCACCCTCGGAAACAATGAGCAGTTCTTC	CASTLGNNEQFF
few	-	TRBV5-5	TRBJ2-3	TGTGCCAGCAGCCAGACGACCCCAGATACGCAGTATTTT	CASSQTTPDTQYF
-	-	TRBV12-3/TRBV12-4	TRBJ2-7	TGTGCCAGCAGTTCTTCCCAGGGAAATTACGAGCAGTACTTC	CASSSSQGNYEQYF
-	TRBD2	TRBV12-3/TRBV12-4	TRBJ2-7	TGTGCCAGCAGCGGGACTAGCGGGAGGTACGAGCAGTACTTC	CASSGTSGRYEQYF
-	-	TRBV19	TRBJ1-5	TGTGCCAGTAGTATCGAGGCCCTGGGGCAGCCCCAGCATTTT	CASSIEALGQPQHF
-	-	TRBV6-2/TRBV6-3	TRBJ1-6	TGTGCCAGCAGTTACCCCGAAAGGTCGAAAAAAAGCTCCTATAATTCACCCCTCCACTTT	CASSYPERSKKSSYNSPLHF
few	-	TRBV20-1	TRBJ2-1	TGCAGTGGTATGCTCGGGATGGCCTACAATGAGCAGTTCTTC	CSGMLGMAYNEQFF
few	-	TRBV20-1	TRBJ2-7	TGCAGTGCTTCTAGACAGTTTCTATCCTACGAGCAGTACTTC	CSASRQFLSYEQYF
-	-	TRBV7-6	TRBJ1-2	TGTGCCAGCGGGGAGACCCTAAACTATGGCTACACCTTC	CASGETLNYGYTF
-	TRBD2	TRBV5-1	TRBJ2-7	TGCGCCAGCAGCTTGAGGCTAGCGGTCTCCTACGAGCAGTACTTC	CASSLRLAVSYEQYF
-	-	TRBV7-2	TRBJ1-1	TGTGCCAGCAGCTTCAGTCCGGAGAACACTGAAGCTTTCTTT	CASSFSPENTEAFF
-	TRBD1	TRBV27	TRBJ1-5	TGTGCCAGCAGTACCAACAGGGGTCACGTCTTTTTT	CASSTNRGHVFF
-	-	TRBV12-3/TRBV12-4	TRBJ2-7	TGTGCCAGCAGTTTCAGAAGGTCCTACGAGCAGTACTTC	CASSFRRSYEQYF
few	-	TRBV10-3	TRBJ2-2	TGTGCCATCAGGAGCGACAGCGCGAACACCGGGGAGCTGTTTTTT	CAIRSDSANTGELFF
few	-	TRBV12-3/TRBV12-4	TRBJ2-1	TGTGCCAGCCGATTAGTCGCGGGGTCCTACAATGAGCAGTTCTTC	CASRLVAGSYNEQFF
many	TRBD2	TRBV20-1	TRBJ2-7	TGCAGTGCTAGCTCCGGGACTAACTACGAGCAGTACTTC	CSASSGTNYEQYF
few	TRBD2	TRBV7-2	TRBJ2-7	TGTGCCAGCACCCCAACTCCGGGACTAGCGCCGAGGGACGAGCAGTACTTC	CASTPTPGLAPRDEQYF
few	-	TRBV29-1	TRBJ2-7	TGCAGCGTTAATGACAGGGAGGACGAGCAGTACTTC	CSVNDREDEQYF
-	TRBD1	TRBV6-1	TRBJ2-7	TGTGCCAGCAGTCCCGGGACAGGGACGGACGAGCAGTACTTC	CASSPGTGTDEQYF
-	TRBD2	TRBV20-1	TRBJ2-5	TGCAGTGCCGGACTAGTTGGAGGAGAGACCCAGTACTTC	CSAGLVGGETQYF
-	-	TRBV4-3	TRBJ2-3	TGCGCCAGCAGCCAAGAAAAGGGCCAGGCGGGGAGCACAGATACGCAGTATTTT	CASSQEKGQAGSTDTQYF
-	TRBD2	TRBV7-2	TRBJ2-5	TGTGCCAGCAGCTTAGGTTTGACTAGCGGGACCCAAGAGACCCAGTACTTC	CASSLGLTSGTQETQYF
few	-	TRBV6-1	TRBJ1-6	TGTGCCAGCAAAGGGAGCATGTATAATTCACCCCTCCACTTT	CASKGSMYNSPLHF
few	-	TRBV12-3/TRBV12-4	TRBJ2-7	TGTGCCAGCAGGCCCGGGACGGCATCCTACGAGCAGTACTTC	CASRPGTASYEQYF
few	-	TRBV10-3	TRBJ1-2	TGTGCCATCAGTGAGCAGGGGCACTATGGCTACACCTTC	CAISEQGHYGYTF
-	-	TRBV20-1	TRBJ1-5	TGCAGTGCTAGAGGTTACGGGGATAGCAATCAGCCCCAGCATTTT	CSARGYGDSNQPQHF
-	-	TRBV2	TRBJ1-4	TGTGCCAGCAGTGAAGCGCTTGGGGGCGAGGAAAAACTGTTTTTT	CASSEALGGEEKLFF
-	-	TRBV12-5	TRBJ2-7	TGTGCTAGTGGTTTGGTAGCGGAACGTGGCTACGAGCAGTACTTC	CASGLVAERGYEQYF
few	TRBD1	TRBV10-3	TRBJ1-1	TGTGCCACCAAGGGACAGGGGAACACTGAAGCTTTCTTT	CATKGQGNTEAFF
few	-	TRBV24-1	TRBJ1-2	TGTGCCACCAGTGATTTGCGGGGACCGCACACCTTC	CATSDLRGPHTF